The following is a TCR beta chain sequence with its context. Antigen: not known. The data stem from a study of OX40 agonist ivuxolimab in advanced cancers. At the level of the study: Head and neck, renal cell, melanoma or hepatocellular carcinoma were the cancers that dose-escalation patients had.

Whole-study findings and limits: CD8+ T cells averaged more expanded clones than CD4+.

TCRdb's table, derived via immunoSEQ multiplex PCR, lists solely in-frame clones and lacks some. The sample has about 95,000 clones; around 85% are singletons. Trimming at V came to 7 bases and at J to 6 bases, leaving 5 bases not matched to a gene. The CDR3 spans 13 residues. Germline CDR1 MDHEN, CDR2 SYDVKM. The sample consisted of CD4+ or CD8+ T cells sorted from blood, taken in a trial of the OX40 agonist ivuxolimab. The chain carries TRBV28 and TRBJ2-1; the match to TRBD2 covers 8 bases. The sequence was obtained from an adult with an advanced solid tumor such as melanoma, head and neck, liver or kidney cancer. The CDR3 coding sequence is TGTGCCAGCAAAACGGGAGGGTTCAATGAGCAGTTCTTC. Translated: CASKTGGFNEQFF. The variable domain in full, with the rest retrieved from reference TRBV28 and TRBJ2-1, is DVKVTQSSRYLVKRTGEKVFLECVQDMDHENMFWYRQDPGLGLRLIYFSYDVKMKEKGDIPEGYSVSREKKERFSLILESASTNQTSMYLCASKTGGFNEQFFGPGTRLTVL.